The 5 T cell receptor beta chains listed next were all sequenced from one sample in a study of cytomegalovirus exposure and HLA in healthy donors. PCR employed 60 Vbeta and 13 Jbeta primers. Repertoires were generated with immunoSEQ multiplex PCR, while TCRdb's copy carries only in-frame clones and drops some. The specimen's table records about 96,000 clones. Specimen: PBMCs. The receptors were gathered from a woman in her thirties in good health and CMV-seronegative.

V gene TRBV7-3 combines with J gene TRBJ1-2; 8 nucleotides agree with TRBD1. The CDR3 sequence is 13 residues long. Germline CDR1 is SGHTA and CDR2 is FQGTGA. J gave up 4 bases and V 7 bases, and 5 bases lay outside the gene matches. In DNA, the CDR3 is TGTGCCAGCACCCTCGGACAGGGCTATGGCTACACCTTC. This sequence encodes CASTLGQGYGYTF.

This rearrangement joins TRBV6-1 to TRBJ2-2; 7 nucleotides align to TRBD1. Germline values: CDR1 MNHNS, CDR2 SASEGT. The CDR3 covers 14 residues. Trimming removed 4 bases from V and 5 bases from J; junction bases left unmatched: 4. The CDR3 region has the DNA TGTGCCAGCAGTGTCAACAGGGGAACCGGGGAGCTGTTTTTT. The encoded protein is CASSVNRGTGELFF.

About this clone itself: Other nucleotide sequences from this sample produce the same CDR3. The chain recombines TRBV5-1 with TRBJ1-1; D unresolved. V dropped 0 bases and J dropped 4 bases, with 7 bases sitting between them. The CDR3 contains 13 residues. CDR1 is SGHRS, CDR2 YFSETQ, per germline. CDR3 sequence (DNA): TGCGCCAGCAGCTTGGACCGCGGCACTGAAGCTTTCTTT. This encodes CASSLDRGTEAFF.

This sequence joins TRBV28 and TRBJ2-5; 10 positions agree with TRBD2. Germline CDR1 MDHEN, CDR2 SYDVKM. CDR3 size: 14 residues. J lost 3 bases, V lost 4 bases, and 2 bases had no gene match. The CDR3 nucleotides are TGTGCCAGCAGTTCCCTAGCGGGAGAAGAGACCCAGTACTTC. It translates to CASSSLAGEETQYF.

The CDR3 DNA follows: TGCGCCAGCAGCTTGGACCCACAGGGGAGAGGCACAGATACGCAGTATTTT. This translates into CASSLDPQGRGTDTQYF. This chain uses TRBV5-1 with TRBJ2-3; 7 nucleotides align to TRBD1. The V gene's germline CDR1 is SGHRS and CDR2 YFSETQ. The CDR3 totals 17 residues. The ends lost 0 bases at V and 1 base at J; junction bases unmatched: 8.